One sample yielded the 27 T cell receptor beta chains listed below, sequenced in a study of lymphopenia after photon versus proton radiotherapy. Method: immunoSEQ multiplex PCR; TCRdb's copy keeps in-frame clones and lacks some. The sample lists about 160,000 clones, about 85% seen once, with around 4.7% in the top ten. Sample: peripheral blood, taken from a patient treated with photon-based radiotherapy. The receptors were sampled from a man aged 45-60 years with gastric cancer.

V is TRBV11-3 and J is TRBJ2-2; 7 nucleotides line up with TRBD2. V shed 1 base, J shed 1 base, and the junction held 0 bases outside the gene matches. In germline, CDR1 is SGHNT, CDR2 YENEEA. This CDR3 region has 15 residues. The CDR3 here is CASSLAGGNTGELFF. DNA of the CDR3: TGTGCCAGCAGCTTAGCGGGAGGGAACACCGGGGAGCTGTTTTTT. The full variable domain, completed using reference TRBV11-3 and TRBJ2-2, is EAGVVQSPRYKIIEKKQPVAFWCNPISGHNTLYWYLQNLGQGPELLIRYENEEAVDDSQLPKDRFSAERLKGVDSTLKIQPAELGDSAVYLCASSLAGGNTGELFFGEGSRLTVL.

This chain links TRBV4-2 with TRBJ1-1; 7 bases are a match to TRBD1. The CDR3 contains 14 residues. CDR1 is LGHNA and CDR2 is YNFKEQ in the germline V gene. The V and J ends lost 0 bases and 5 bases, in that order; junction bases with no gene match: 3. The CDR3 DNA sequence: TGTGCCAGCAGCCAAGACAGGGGGAGGACTGAAGCTTTCTTT. Amino acids: CASSQDRGRTEAFF.

CDR3 nucleotide sequence: TGTGCCAGCAGTTACCCCGGACAGAGCGGGGATGGCTACACCTTC. Its translation: CASSYPGQSGDGYTF. The J gene is TRBJ1-2, the V gene TRBV6-6, with a weak D call TRBD1 (6 bases). Germline V gene lookup returns CDR1 MNHNY and CDR2 SVGAGI (reference sequence). This CDR3 has 15 residues. The V end lost 2 bases, the J end lost 6 bases, and 16 bases lay between the germline ends.

V is TRBV27 and J is TRBJ1-2; maybe TRBD1 (6 bases). The CDR3 spans 13 residues. In germline, CDR1 is MNHEY, CDR2 SMNVEV (reference sequence). With 5 bases removed from V and 4 bases from J, the gap between germline ends came to 11 bases. CDR3 nucleotides: TGTGCCAGCAGTGGCGGACAGTCCTATGGCTACACCTTC. It is translated as CASSGGQSYGYTF.

The chain couples TRBV11-2 to TRBJ2-3, with D possibly matching TRBD1 (5 bases). The CDR3 totals 16 residues. CDR1 is SGHAT and CDR2 is FQNNGV in the germline V gene. V dropped 0 bases and J dropped 1 base, with 11 bases sitting between them. The CDR3, as DNA: TGTGCCAGCAGCTTAGATCCGCGCAGGGGCACAGATACGCAGTATTTT. Protein: CASSLDPRRGTDTQYF.

The chain couples TRBV7-9 to TRBJ1-3, with 8 bases aligning to TRBD1. After removal of 5 bases from V and 0 bases from J, the junction contained 6 bases not matched to a gene. Germline values: CDR1 SEHNR, CDR2 FQNEAQ (reference sequence). There are 16 residues in the CDR3. CDR3 sequence: CASSPRDRGSGNTIYF. CDR3 DNA sequence: TGTGCCAGCAGCCCCCGAGACAGGGGCTCTGGAAACACCATATATTTT.

This clone was detected only once. The chain has TRBV19 and TRBJ2-7, with 12 bases matching TRBD2. The CDR3 extends over 14 amino acids. The germline V gene encodes CDR1 LNHDA and CDR2 SQIVND (reference sequence). Trimming at V came to 9 bases and at J to 5 bases, leaving 8 bases not matched to a gene. CDR3 protein: CASKLAGGGDEQYF. The CDR3 DNA sequence: TGTGCCAGCAAACTAGCGGGAGGAGGGGACGAGCAGTACTTC.

V gene TRBV6-4 combines with J gene TRBJ2-3; D remains ambiguous. This CDR3 spans 13 amino acids. V was trimmed by 6 bases and J by 2 bases, leaving 9 bases between them. Germline V lookup: CDR1 MRHNA, CDR2 SNTAGT. The CDR3 is CASSPTFTDTQYF. The CDR3 bases are TGTGCCAGCAGCCCCACCTTCACAGATACGCAGTATTTT.

This sequence joins TRBV9 and TRBJ2-7, with 9 bases aligning to TRBD2. From germline, CDR1 is SGDLS and CDR2 YYNGEE. V was pared by 3 bases and J by 5 bases, with 12 bases of the junction left unmatched. The CDR3 has 16 amino acids. DNA of the CDR3: TGTGCCAGCAGCGGAGCCCTGGAAGTAGCGGGAGACGAGCAGTACTTC. Its protein is CASSGALEVAGDEQYF.

This sequence joins TRBV28 and TRBJ1-5; 7 bases align to TRBD1. The V segment lost 4 bases and the J segment 9 bases; nucleotides outside the gene matches: 3. This CDR3 is built from 12 residues. Germline CDR1 and CDR2: MDHEN and SYDVKM. The chain's CDR3 is CASSSPGGPQHF. The CDR3 DNA follows: TGTGCCAGCAGTTCCCCAGGGGGGCCCCAGCATTTT.

V and J are TRBV9 and TRBJ2-2; no clear D gene. The CDR3 is made up of 14 amino acids. Germline V gene lookup returns CDR1 SGDLS and CDR2 YYNGEE. Between the trimmed V and J ends, which lost 1 base and 6 bases, there was a span of 10 bases. The CDR3 coding sequence is TGTGCCAGCAGCGTATCGTGGGTTGCCGGGGAGCTGTTTTTT. Protein sequence: CASSVSWVAGELFF.

This clone has only one observation. The gene calls are TRBV19 and TRBJ1-1; 8 positions agree with TRBD1. CDR3 length: 14 residues. V trimming: 8 bases; J trimming: 3 bases; junction bases outside the gene matches: 8. Germline CDR1 is LNHDA and CDR2 is SQIVND (reference sequence). DNA for the CDR3: TGTGCCAGTTCCGGGACAGGTCTTGACACTGAAGCTTTCTTT. It encodes CASSGTGLDTEAFF.

The CDR3 here is CASRVQGSGNTIYF. Here the CDR3 DNA reads TGTGCCAGCAGGGTACAGGGCTCTGGAAACACCATATATTTT. This rearrangement joins TRBV6-5 to TRBJ1-3, with D tentatively TRBD1 (6 bases). Deletions cut 6 bases from V and 0 bases from J, with 9 bases between. Looked up from germline, CDR1 is MNHEY and CDR2 is SVGAGI. The CDR3 is 14 amino acids.

The V call is TRBV5-6, the J call TRBJ2-7; 13 bases map to TRBD2. V gave up 4 bases and J gave up 5 bases; unmatched junction bases: 9. This CDR3 is 16 amino acids long. The germline CDR1 and CDR2 sequences are SGHDT and YYEEEE. For the CDR3, the DNA is TGTGCCAGCAGCGCCGGACTAGCGGGAGCGTACGACGAGCAGTACTTC. Translated: CASSAGLAGAYDEQYF.

This clone came up once. V and J are TRBV15 and TRBJ2-5; no firm D call. The germline V and J ends were trimmed by 5 bases and 3 bases, with 16 bases remaining between them. The V gene's germline CDR1 is LNHNV and CDR2 YYDKDF (reference sequence). The CDR3 loop spans 15 amino acids. As DNA, the CDR3 is TGTGCCACCAGCGCTCGTCGGGCCCCCAAAGAGACCCAGTACTTC. Encoded protein: CATSARRAPKETQYF.

The chain recombines TRBV5-4 with TRBJ1-4; D is uncertain. In germline, CDR1 is SGHNT, CDR2 YYREEE (reference sequence). V lost 0 bases and J 3 bases, leaving 3 bases between the germline ends. This CDR3 spans 13 amino acids. As DNA, the CDR3 is TGTGCCAGCAGCTTGGCCTCTAATGAAAAACTGTTTTTT. This sequence encodes CASSLASNEKLFF.

This clone turned up a few times. The V call is TRBV11-2, the J call TRBJ2-3; D ambiguous. The CDR3 runs to 13 residues. Germline CDR1 is SGHAT and CDR2 is FQNNGV. Trimming cost V 0 bases and J 5 bases, with 6 bases left between them. DNA for the CDR3: TGTGCCAGCAGCTTAGATCGGCAAGATACGCAGTATTTT. This codes for CASSLDRQDTQYF.

The chain uses TRBV2 and TRBJ1-1, with TRBD1 matching 9 bases. Germline V gene lookup returns CDR1 SNHLY and CDR2 FYNNEI. The CDR3 runs to 15 residues. Trimming removed 5 bases from V and 8 bases from J; junction bases left unmatched: 12. This chain's CDR3 is CASSPTPGQGKEAFF. The CDR3 DNA reads as TGTGCCAGCAGTCCAACTCCGGGACAGGGTAAGGAAGCTTTCTTT.

This chain connects TRBV5-3 to TRBJ1-1, with D unclear. TRBV5-3 carries the ORF label, with uncertain function. The CDR3 has 11 residues. V lost 7 bases, J lost 1 base, and 5 bases lay in between. The CDR3, as DNA: TGTGCCAGACGGGAGAACACTGAAGCTTTCTTT. It specifies CARRENTEAFF.

The chain is built from TRBV5-8 and TRBJ2-7, with unresolved D. The germline V and J ends were trimmed by 1 base and 3 bases, with 5 bases remaining between them. Per the germline V gene, CDR1 is SGHTS and CDR2 is YDEGEE. CDR3 length: 12 amino acids. CDR3 coding DNA: TGTGCCAGCAGCTTGCTACGCTACGAGCAGTACTTC. It yields the protein CASSLLRYEQYF.

The chain uses TRBV19 and TRBJ2-5; 14 nucleotides agree with TRBD2. The V segment lost 5 bases and the J segment 5 bases; nucleotides outside the gene matches: 7. CDR1 and CDR2 (germline): LNHDA, SQIVND (reference sequence). This CDR3 comprises 16 residues. This chain's CDR3 is CASSPRLAGGPETQYF. In DNA form, the CDR3 reads TGTGCCAGTAGTCCCCGACTAGCGGGAGGGCCTGAGACCCAGTACTTC.

The V and J genes are TRBV30 and TRBJ1-1, with D perhaps matching TRBD1 (6 bases). Trimming removed 3 bases from V and 1 base from J, with 9 bases in between. The CDR3 consists of 13 residues. CDR1 GTSNPN and CDR2 SVGIG come from the germline V gene (reference sequence). Here the CDR3 reads CAWRAGENTEAFF. In nucleotides, the CDR3 is TGTGCCTGGAGGGCAGGGGAGAACACTGAAGCTTTCTTT.

The gene calls are TRBV15 and TRBJ2-1; 11 bases are shared with TRBD2. Germline V lookup: CDR1 LNHNV, CDR2 YYDKDF (reference sequence). The length of the CDR3 is 13 residues. Losses at the gene ends were 6 bases for V and 15 bases for J; bases not matched to a gene: 10. The CDR3 sequence: CATSSPNGLAGFF. In DNA, the CDR3 is TGTGCCACCAGTTCTCCGAACGGACTAGCGGGGTTCTTC.

In this sample, this clone turned up once. This chain links TRBV28 with TRBJ2-3, with 7 bases lining up with TRBD2. Germline CDR1 MDHEN, CDR2 SYDVKM. The V and J ends lost 3 bases and 1 base, in that order; junction bases with no gene match: 4. The CDR3 runs 15 residues. The CDR3 reads CASSFQRGRTDTQYF. CDR3 DNA sequence: TGTGCCAGCAGTTTCCAGCGGGGCCGCACAGATACGCAGTATTTT.

The chain has TRBV6-5 and TRBJ1-2; possibly TRBD1 for D (5 bases). The CDR3 has 14 amino acids. The V end lost 0 bases, the J end lost 6 bases, and 11 bases lay between the germline ends. In germline, CDR1 is MNHEY, CDR2 SVGAGI. CDR3 bases: TGTGCCAGCAGTTACTCGGGACGGACCCATGGCTACACCTTC. Translation: CASSYSGRTHGYTF.

V and J are TRBV19 and TRBJ2-7; TRBD2 aligns across 13 bases. Germline CDR1 LNHDA, CDR2 SQIVND (reference sequence). J lost 2 bases, V lost 4 bases, and 5 bases had no gene match. The CDR3 contains 16 residues. CDR3 protein: CASSRRLAGGPYEQYF. The DNA of the CDR3 is TGTGCCAGTAGTAGGCGACTAGCGGGAGGCCCCTACGAGCAGTACTTC.

This rearrangement joins TRBV11-1 to TRBJ2-2; the match to TRBD1 covers 7 bases. V shed 2 bases, J shed 1 base, and the junction held 1 base outside the gene matches. This CDR3 contains 15 residues. CDR1 SGHAT and CDR2 FQDESV come from the germline V gene (reference sequence). The CDR3 DNA reads as TGTGCCAGCAGCTTAAGGACAGGGAACACCGGGGAGCTGTTTTTT. Translated: CASSLRTGNTGELFF.